The clone carrying this T cell receptor (beta chain) has only one observation. Its antigen is unidentified. Using RNA transcripts, the TCR beta CDR3 regions were amplified. Second-round multiplex PCR followed a first-round RT-PCR using HTBI primers. TCRdb redid the calling of the multiplex PCR reads with MiXCR, one entry per CDR3 protein. This table holds 45,000 to 60,000 distinct CDR3 sequences, roughly 46% found once. Germline CDR1 reads SGHDT; CDR2 reads YYEEEE. The CDR3 has 14 amino acids. V shed 4 bases and J shed 8 bases, with 18 bases lying between them. The data were taken from a study of Graves' ophthalmopathy and Graves' hyperthyroidism. Overall study: Peripheral blood (taken before any treatment) was collected at initial diagnosis.

Findings and caveats of the study: The model reached approximately 70% sensitivity and around 72% specificity for predicting ophthalmopathy progression. Most thyroid clonotypes expanded beyond 0.001 frequency were also found in blood.

V gene TRBV5-6 combines with J gene TRBJ1-2, with unresolved D. This receptor was obtained from an adult woman with Graves' ophthalmopathy. Input material: peripheral blood. CDR3 DNA sequence: TGTGCCAGCAGCCTCGGCGCGGACGGGGAGGGCTACACCTTC. It translates to CASSLGADGEGYTF.